These T cell receptor beta chains were read from a single sample in a study of PD-1 blockade in classical Hodgkin lymphoma. This table comes from immunoSEQ multiplex PCR, and its TCRdb copy is limited to in-frame clones, with some not included. The repertoire holds tens of thousands of clones, with about 85% as singletons. This sample comprised CD4+ T cells from blood, obtained at baseline. Every receptor here comes from a human donor with classical Hodgkin lymphoma. CDR3s include the opening cysteine and the closing phenylalanine or tryptophan. Each record gives: clone size, V gene, J gene, D gene, CDR3 DNA, CDR3 protein. A D gene is named only where the DNA matches it firmly. Clone sizes are given selectively: once, few, many, or a class where the clone is expanded.

once	TRBV18	TRBJ2-3	NA	TGTGCCAGCTCACCGGTTTTTACAGATACGCAGTATTTT	CASSPVFTDTQYF
NA	TRBV15	TRBJ1-1	NA	TGTGCCACCAGCAGAGAATACGGGGGCGAGAACACTGAAGCTTTCTTT	CATSREYGGENTEAFF
NA	TRBV5-1	TRBJ2-1	TRBD2	TGCGCCAGCAGCTTGGCCACCGGGACTAGCGGGAGAGGATACAATGAGCAGTTCTTC	CASSLATGTSGRGYNEQFF
NA	TRBV5-5	TRBJ1-3	NA	TGTGCCAGCAGCTTGATGCAGGTGGCCTCTGGAAACACCATATATTTT	CASSLMQVASGNTIYF
NA	TRBV5-6	TRBJ1-1	TRBD1	TGTGCCAGCAGCCCGACAGGGGGCGCGATCCTGACGAAGGACACTGAAGCTTTCTTT	CASSPTGGAILTKDTEAFF
NA	TRBV4-1	TRBJ2-1	NA	TGCGCCAGCAGCCCCCTGGTCGGACACTACAATGAGCAGTTCTTC	CASSPLVGHYNEQFF
NA	TRBV19	TRBJ2-1	TRBD2	TGTGCCAGTAGTAACGGGGAGGGTTCCTACAATGAGCAGTTCTTC	CASSNGEGSYNEQFF
NA	TRBV7-9	TRBJ2-3	NA	TGTGCCAGCAGCCAACTCACCCCAGATACGCAGTATTTT	CASSQLTPDTQYF
NA	TRBV5-1	TRBJ2-1	NA	TGCGCCAGCAGCCCGCCAGAGGGGAGCAATGAGCAGTTCTTC	CASSPPEGSNEQFF
NA	TRBV2	TRBJ1-4	TRBD1	TGTGCCAGCACGGCAGGGGGGAGTGAAAAACTGTTTTTT	CASTAGGSEKLFF
NA	TRBV30	TRBJ2-7	NA	TGTGCCTGGAGCCCTGGGGTTTGGCAGCAATTCACCTACGAGCAGTACTTC	CAWSPGVWQQFTYEQYF
NA	TRBV5-8	TRBJ2-7	NA	TGTGCCAGCAGCTTGCCGGGTGAGCAGTACTTC	CASSLPGEQYF
NA	TRBV28	TRBJ2-3	TRBD1	TGTGCCAGCGATCCCGACAGGGTGGGAGATACGCAGTATTTT	CASDPDRVGDTQYF
NA	TRBV18	TRBJ2-7	TRBD2	TGTGCCAGCTCACCGGGACTAGCGGGGACCTACTCCGAGCAGTACTTC	CASSPGLAGTYSEQYF
NA	TRBV2	TRBJ2-7	TRBD1	TGTGCCAGCAGTTTATCGGGACAGGGGGTCCCCTACGAGCAGTACTTC	CASSLSGQGVPYEQYF
once	TRBV5-8	TRBJ2-1	NA	TGTGCCAGCAGCTTGGACAGGGTCGATGAGCAGTTCTTC	CASSLDRVDEQFF
NA	TRBV30	TRBJ1-2	TRBD1	TGTGCCTGGGTGAGACAGGGGGCGAATTATGGCTACACCTTC	CAWVRQGANYGYTF
NA	TRBV19	TRBJ1-4	TRBD1	TGTGCCAGTAGGACTCCCGGGACAGGGGGTGAAAAACTGTTTTTT	CASRTPGTGGEKLFF
few	TRBV29-1	TRBJ2-1	NA	TGCAGCGGAGGCGGAGACTCCTACAATGAGCAGTTCTTC	CSGGGDSYNEQFF
NA	TRBV27	TRBJ2-7	NA	TGTGCCAGCATCCCCCGGAGCGGAGGGTCCTACGAGCAGTACTTC	CASIPRSGGSYEQYF
few	TRBV7-9	TRBJ2-1	NA	TGTGCCAGCAGCTTATTAGAGAATGAGCAGTTCTTC	CASSLLENEQFF
once	TRBV9	TRBJ2-1	TRBD2	TGTGCCAGCAGCGCAAGACTAGCGGGAGCTATCAATGAGCAGTTCTTC	CASSARLAGAINEQFF
NA	TRBV29-1	TRBJ1-1	NA	TGCAGCGTTGTGCGTGCAGGGACCAACACCGAAGCTTTCTTT	CSVVRAGTNTEAFF
NA	TRBV5-4	TRBJ1-1	TRBD1	TGTGCCAGCAGCCAAGATGGCATGACAGGGGGAACTGAAGCTTTCTTT	CASSQDGMTGGTEAFF
NA	TRBV25-1	TRBJ1-5	NA	TGTGCCAGCAGTGAATCAGGGGCCAGGACCCAGCATTTT	CASSESGARTQHF
NA	TRBV27	TRBJ1-1	NA	TGTGCCAGCAGTGACTCTCTTGGTAACACTGAAGCTTTCTTT	CASSDSLGNTEAFF
NA	TRBV6-6	TRBJ1-5	NA	TGTGCCAGCAGTTACAAAGTCGGGATAGGACAGCCCCAGCATTTT	CASSYKVGIGQPQHF
NA	TRBV19	TRBJ1-1	TRBD1	TGTGCCAGTAGTACCGGGACAGGGTGGGTGAACACTGAAGCTTTCTTT	CASSTGTGWVNTEAFF
NA	TRBV5-1	TRBJ1-3	NA	TGCGCCAGCAGCTTAGCCGATGGGTTCTCTGGAAACACCATATATTTT	CASSLADGFSGNTIYF
NA	TRBV4-3	TRBJ2-7	TRBD1	TGCGCCAGCAGCTCGACAACGACAGGGGATTACGAGCAGTACTTC	CASSSTTTGDYEQYF
NA	TRBV5-1	TRBJ1-6	NA	TGCGCCAGCAGCACAGGCTGGAGCTCCTATAATTCACCCCTCCACTTT	CASSTGWSSYNSPLHF
NA	TRBV28	TRBJ1-1	TRBD1	TGTGCCAGCAGTTCGGACAGGTGGAGAGGGAACACTGAAGCTTTCTTT	CASSSDRWRGNTEAFF
NA	TRBV14	TRBJ1-4	NA	TGTGCCAGCAGCCAGAGGGACGGGGGCCTCGAAAAACTGTTTTTT	CASSQRDGGLEKLFF
NA	TRBV7-9	TRBJ2-3	TRBD2	TGTGCCAGCAGCCTGACTAGCGGGAGGTCAGATACGCAGTATTTT	CASSLTSGRSDTQYF
NA	TRBV7-2	TRBJ2-1	NA	TGTGCCAGCAGCATTAGCGACAGCTCCTACAATGAGCAGTTCTTC	CASSISDSSYNEQFF
NA	TRBV30	TRBJ1-1	NA	TGTGCCTGGAGTCGTCGGAGGGACACTGAAGCTTTCTTT	CAWSRRRDTEAFF
NA	TRBV13	TRBJ2-7	NA	TGTGCCAGCAGTCGGCCTCTCGGAGGAACGGGGCAGTACTTC	CASSRPLGGTGQYF
NA	TRBV5-1	TRBJ2-7	NA	TGCGCCAGCAGCTCCTTAGACAGTAGCTCCTACGAGCAGTACTTC	CASSSLDSSSYEQYF
NA	TRBV4-1	TRBJ2-1	TRBD1	TGCGCCAGCAGCCTACAGCTGGGTGGGACAGGGAAAAATGAGCAGTTCTTC	CASSLQLGGTGKNEQFF
NA	TRBV10-1	TRBJ2-7	TRBD1	TGCGCCAGCAGTGATCGGACAGGCGCCTACGAGCAGTACTTC	CASSDRTGAYEQYF
NA	TRBV18	TRBJ1-2	TRBD1	TGTGCCAGCTCACCCCCCCGGGACAGTAATGGCTACACCTTC	CASSPPRDSNGYTF
NA	TRBV6-5	TRBJ2-7	NA	TGTGCCACCAGTACTTCCTACGAGCAGTACTTC	CATSTSYEQYF
NA	TRBV5-4	TRBJ1-5	NA	TGTGCCAGCACGGCCGATACTAATCAGCCCCAGCATTTT	CASTADTNQPQHF
NA	TRBV9	TRBJ1-2	TRBD1	TGTGCCAGCAGCGCGCGGACAGGGAACTACACCTTC	CASSARTGNYTF
NA	TRBV19	TRBJ2-7	TRBD1	TGTGCCAGTAGACTCCGGGACAGCTACGAGCAGTACTTC	CASRLRDSYEQYF
NA	TRBV5-1	TRBJ2-7	NA	TGCGCCAGCAGCGTTGTGGACGGCCCCTCCGAGCAGTACTTC	CASSVVDGPSEQYF
NA	TRBV10-1	TRBJ2-5	TRBD1	TGCGCCAGCAGTGGGGACAGGGGGCAAGAGACCCAGTACTTC	CASSGDRGQETQYF
NA	TRBV6-1	TRBJ1-2	NA	TGTGCCAGCACCGGGGGCAGGGCCTATGGCTACACCTTC	CASTGGRAYGYTF
NA	TRBV29-1	TRBJ2-1	NA	TGCAGCGTTGAAGATTCGGGACTCGGCAGGTCCTACAATGAGCAGTTCTTC	CSVEDSGLGRSYNEQFF
few	TRBV19	TRBJ2-7	TRBD2	TGTGCCAGTAGTCAAGGGACTAGCGGGAAAGTCGAGCAGTACTTC	CASSQGTSGKVEQYF